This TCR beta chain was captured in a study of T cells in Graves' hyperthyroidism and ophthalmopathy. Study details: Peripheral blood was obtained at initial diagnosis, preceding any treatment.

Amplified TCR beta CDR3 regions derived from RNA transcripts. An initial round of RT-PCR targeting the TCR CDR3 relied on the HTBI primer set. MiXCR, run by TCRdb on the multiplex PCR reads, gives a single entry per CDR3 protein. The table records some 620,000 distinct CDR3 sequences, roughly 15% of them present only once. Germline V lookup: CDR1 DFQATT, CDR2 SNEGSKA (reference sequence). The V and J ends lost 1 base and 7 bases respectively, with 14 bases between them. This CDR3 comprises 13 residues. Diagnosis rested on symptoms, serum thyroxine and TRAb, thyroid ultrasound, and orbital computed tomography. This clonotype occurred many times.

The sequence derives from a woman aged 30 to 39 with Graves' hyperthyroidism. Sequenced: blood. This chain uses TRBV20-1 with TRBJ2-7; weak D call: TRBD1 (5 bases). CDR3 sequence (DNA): TGCAGTGCTAGAGTTGCAGGGTGGGGAGAGCAGTACTTC. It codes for CSARVAGWGEQYF.